The 23 T cell receptor beta chains presented below share a single source sample, sequenced in a study of CD8+CD57+ T cells in acquired aplastic anemia. Profiles of TCR beta VDJ and CDR3 were generated from a genomic DNA template. Via MiXCR, TCRdb re-called the reads, giving one row per CDR3 protein. Of 150,000 to 200,000 distinct CDR3 sequences listed, about 70% are singletons. The authors sequenced patients whose flow cytometry had shown CD8+CD57+ cell expansion. Source material: sorted CD4+, CD8+, or CD8+CD57+ T cells (not recorded which) from PBMCs. Source of these receptors: a human donor with aplastic anemia.

This chain connects TRBV19 to TRBJ1-6; a weak D match, TRBD1 (5 bases). V was clipped by 7 bases and J by 14 bases, with 12 bases between them. Germline V CDR1 and CDR2: LNHDA, SQIVND (reference sequence). The CDR3 has 11 amino acids. The CDR3 bases are TGTGCCAGTATGGAGGGGATCACCCTCCACTTT. This translates into CASMEGITLHF.

The chain recombines TRBV10-3 with TRBJ2-1; 9 bases align to TRBD1. CDR1 and CDR2 (germline): ENHRY, SYGVKD. The J segment lost 2 bases and the V segment lost 4 bases, leaving 3 bases of the junction unmatched. The CDR3 extends over 15 amino acids. The CDR3 loop reads CAISVGTGPYNEQFF. The DNA for the CDR3 is TGTGCCATCAGTGTGGGGACAGGGCCCTACAATGAGCAGTTCTTC.

The chain combines TRBV10-3 with TRBJ2-1; TRBD2 matches 11 bases. V lost 6 bases to trimming and J lost 5 bases; unmatched junction nucleotides: 6. Germline V lookup: CDR1 ENHRY, CDR2 SYGVKD. This CDR3 region has 15 residues. CDR3 in amino acids: CAISLTSGGNNEQFF. The CDR3 DNA follows: TGTGCCATCAGCCTAACTAGCGGGGGTAACAATGAGCAGTTCTTC.

This rearrangement joins TRBV24-1 to TRBJ2-1, with unresolved D. The V end was cut by 2 bases, the J end by 4 bases, with 5 bases between. The CDR3 is 13 residues long. Germline-derived CDR1 and CDR2 are KGHDR and SFDVKD. CDR3 DNA sequence: TGTGCCACCAGTGATTCCTTATACAATGAGCAGTTCTTC. Translating it yields CATSDSLYNEQFF.

This clonotype was seen only a few times. The CDR3 loop reads CASSVVRKSRVVRYEQYF. CDR3 in DNA: TGTGCCAGCAGCGTAGTTCGAAAGTCCCGGGTCGTTCGCTACGAGCAGTACTTC. The V and J genes are TRBV9 and TRBJ2-7; D is ambiguous. From germline, CDR1 is SGDLS and CDR2 YYNGEE. The V and J ends lost 0 bases and 3 bases respectively, with 22 bases between them. This CDR3 region has 18 residues.

This clonotype has a handful of counts. The chain combines TRBV9 with TRBJ1-6, with a possible D match to TRBD1 (5 bases). The V gene's germline CDR1 is SGDLS and CDR2 YYNGEE. This CDR3 contains 18 residues. Trimming stripped 0 bases from V and 7 bases from J, with 20 bases between. The CDR3 here is CASSVAVWEGAGNSPLHF. The DNA of the CDR3 is TGTGCCAGCAGCGTAGCGGTATGGGAAGGGGCTGGGAATTCACCCCTCCACTTT.

This chain links TRBV7-2 with TRBJ2-5; 11 bases match TRBD1. This CDR3 has 14 amino acids. The germline V gene has CDR1 SGHTA and CDR2 FQGNSA. Trimming removed 4 bases from V and 5 bases from J; junction bases left unmatched: 3. In DNA form, the CDR3 reads TGTGCCAGCAGCTGGAGGACAGGGGGCGAGACCCAGTACTTC. This codes for CASSWRTGGETQYF.

The rearrangement links TRBV7-2 to TRBJ2-3, with 12 bases matching TRBD2. J was trimmed by 5 bases and V by 4 bases; bases with no gene match: 4. CDR3 length equals 15 residues. The germline gives CDR1 SGHTA, CDR2 FQGNSA. This CDR3 is CASSSSGGARDTQYF. The CDR3 coding sequence is TGTGCCAGCAGCTCTAGCGGGGGGGCCAGAGATACGCAGTATTTT.

V and J are TRBV12-3 or TRBV12-4 and TRBJ1-1, with D maybe TRBD1 (5 bases). The CDR3 runs to 14 residues. The ends were cut back, 5 bases at V and 0 bases at J, with 10 bases in the middle. CDR3 sequence (DNA): TGTGCCAGCAGTCCGACAGTCATGAACACTGAAGCTTTCTTT. This encodes CASSPTVMNTEAFF.

Note on this clonotype: The junction departs from the called germline gene at one end, perhaps through a read error. V usage is TRBV7-2 and J usage is TRBJ2-5; 7 bases agree with TRBD1. This CDR3 region has 17 residues. The germline V gene has CDR1 SGHTA and CDR2 FQGNSA. Here the CDR3 reads CASSQVASARGMQTQYF. In nucleotides, the CDR3 is TGCGCCAGCAGCCAAGTCGCATCGGCCAGGGGGATGCAGACCCAGTACTTC.

Many counts were recorded for this clonotype. The genes are TRBV28 and TRBJ1-2; 7 nucleotides align to TRBD1. CDR1 MDHEN and CDR2 SYDVKM come from the germline V gene. The trim removed 5 bases at V and 8 bases at J, leaving 17 bases unmatched. The CDR3 is made up of 16 amino acids. CDR3 loop: CASSPHPRTGLRGYTF. The CDR3 DNA reads as TGTGCCAGCAGTCCTCACCCAAGGACAGGTCTTCGGGGCTACACCTTC.

The chain joins TRBV5-1 to TRBJ2-3; TRBD1 is a possible D gene (5 bases). This CDR3 is 14 amino acids long. CDR1 SGHRS and CDR2 YFSETQ come from the germline V gene. Between the trimmed V and J ends, which lost 3 bases and 9 bases, there was a span of 17 bases. The CDR3 reads CASSSSWGARTQYF. The CDR3 DNA sequence: TGCGCCAGCAGCTCGAGCTGGGGCGCGAGGACGCAGTATTTT.

This chain connects TRBV10-3 to TRBJ1-2; 8 bases fit TRBD1. The CDR3 loop spans 14 amino acids. The germline V gene has CDR1 ENHRY and CDR2 SYGVKD. Germline trimming cut 1 base from V and 4 bases from J; bases unmatched to any gene: 2. The CDR3, as DNA: TGTGCCATCAGTGAGTGGGACAGGTCCTATGGCTACACCTTC. Amino acid sequence: CAISEWDRSYGYTF.

This clonotype was seen only once. One end of the junction fails to match germline, which may point to a read error. This chain joins TRBV10-3 and TRBJ2-2; tentative D call: TRBD1 (6 bases). Germline loops: CDR1 ENHRY, CDR2 SYGVKD. The CDR3 spans 17 residues. The CDR3 sequence: CASSDSSGAGEAGELFF. CDR3 in DNA: TGTGCCAGCAGTGACTCCTCTGGGGCAGGGGAAGCCGGGGAGCTGTTTTTT.

This clonotype occurred once. This chain connects TRBV24-1 to TRBJ2-5, with 8 bases matching TRBD1. Unmatched junction bases numbered 6, after V lost 2 bases and J lost 5 bases. The CDR3 has 15 amino acids. The V gene's germline CDR1 is KGHDR and CDR2 SFDVKD. Here the CDR3 DNA reads TGTGCCACCAGTGATTCGCCAGGGGGCGAGGAGACCCAGTACTTC. Its protein product is CATSDSPGGEETQYF.

This clonotype was seen just once. The chain links TRBV7-9 to TRBJ1-2, with a possible D match to TRBD1 (5 bases). CDR1 SEHNR and CDR2 FQNEAQ come from the germline V gene (reference sequence). The CDR3 has 14 amino acids. Trimming removed 4 bases from V and 4 bases from J, with 13 bases in between. CDR3 in amino acids: CASSYGGTAYGYTF. The CDR3 nucleotides read TGTGCCAGCAGCTACGGGGGTACAGCCTATGGCTACACCTTC.

This clonotype has just a few counts. The CDR3 DNA sequence: TGTGCCAGCAGTACGACAGCTGAAAAACTGTTTTTT. It specifies CASSTTAEKLFF. The chain uses TRBV9 and TRBJ1-4; possibly TRBD1 for D (5 bases). Trimming stripped 5 bases from V and 7 bases from J, with 9 bases between. The CDR3 covers 12 residues. Germline V CDR1 and CDR2: SGDLS, YYNGEE. Combining the CDR3 with reference TRBV9 and TRBJ1-4 gives the whole variable domain DSGVTQTPKHLITATGQRVTLRCSPRSGDLSVYWYQQSLDQGLQFLIQYYNGEERAKGNILERFSAQQFPDLHSELNLSSLELGDSALYFCASSTTAEKLFFGSGTQLSVL.

This chain connects TRBV10-3 to TRBJ1-4; unclear D gene. Germline V CDR1 and CDR2: ENHRY, SYGVKD. CDR3 length equals 14 residues. Trimming took off 2 bases at V and 7 bases at J, with 11 bases between the two ends. The CDR3 DNA sequence: TGTGCCATCAGTGAGGACAAGGGTACTGAAAAACTGTTTTTT. Translation: CAISEDKGTEKLFF.

This chain uses TRBV7-3 with TRBJ2-5; 9 bases are a match to TRBD2. With V trimmed by 5 bases and J by 4 bases, 17 bases remained unmatched. From germline, CDR1 is SGHTA and CDR2 FQGTGA. The CDR3 totals 18 residues. CDR3 amino acids: CASSQGGARGGLPETQYF. DNA for the CDR3: TGTGCCAGCAGCCAAGGCGGTGCGCGGGGGGGCCTTCCAGAGACCCAGTACTTC.

This rearrangement joins TRBV5-6 to TRBJ2-7, with D hard to call. This CDR3 is 14 amino acids long. The germline V gene encodes CDR1 SGHDT and CDR2 YYEEEE. V lost 3 bases and J lost 3, with 13 bases in between. This CDR3 is CASSSSWGSYEQYF. CDR3 nucleotide sequence: TGTGCCAGCAGCTCCAGCTGGGGTAGCTACGAGCAGTACTTC.

The CDR3 reads CASSSGTDTYEQYF. CDR3 DNA sequence: TGTGCCAGCAGCTCCGGGACAGACACCTACGAGCAGTACTTC. The rearrangement links TRBV7-6 to TRBJ2-7, with TRBD1 identical over 7 bases. In germline, CDR1 is SGHVS, CDR2 FNYEAQ. This CDR3 has 14 amino acids. The V and J ends lost 4 bases and 2 bases, in that order; junction bases with no gene match: 5.

V and J are TRBV7-9 and TRBJ1-1, with a possible D match to TRBD1 (6 bases). This CDR3 contains 13 residues. Germline CDR1 reads SEHNR; CDR2 reads FQNEAQ (reference sequence). With 2 bases removed from V and 11 bases from J, the gap between germline ends came to 15 bases. The CDR3 DNA reads TGTGCCAGCAGCTTAAAACGGGGGGCCGGGGCTTTCTTT. Protein: CASSLKRGAGAFF.

CDR3 in DNA: TGTGCCAGCAGCTTGGTCGGGACCTACGAGCAGTACTTC. Protein sequence: CASSLVGTYEQYF. J is TRBJ2-7 and V is TRBV5-4, with a weak D call TRBD2 (5 bases). The CDR3 runs to 13 residues. Per the germline V gene, CDR1 is SGHNT and CDR2 is YYREEE (reference sequence). V was cut by 0 bases and J by 2 bases, with 6 bases left in between.